The subject of this entry is one T cell receptor (beta chain). What it binds is not known. Other DNA sequences of this sample code for an identical CDR3. CDR1 is SGHRS, CDR2 YFSETQ, per germline. With V trimmed by 0 bases and J by 7 bases, 5 bases remained unmatched. This CDR3 is 15 amino acids long. The record originates from a study of cytomegalovirus exposure and HLA in healthy donors. Study results and limitations: Rarity marked most TCR sequences, yet some public TCRs occurred in many donors.

TCRdb's table, derived via immunoSEQ multiplex PCR, lists solely in-frame clones and lacks some. Of 110,000 to 150,000 clones listed, approximately 84% were seen once; the top ten hold 1.4%. The chain has TRBV5-1 and TRBJ2-1; 9 bases line up with TRBD2. The TCR originated in a woman in her 30s in good health and CMV-seronegative. Sequencing used PBMCs. This CDR3 is CASSLGSGGANEQFF. CDR3 nucleotides: TGCGCCAGCAGCTTGGGTAGCGGGGGCGCGAATGAGCAGTTCTTC.